This T cell receptor beta chain was observed in a study of neurological immune-mediated disorders. Germline lookup yields CDR1 MNHNY and CDR2 SVGAGI (reference sequence). The V and J ends lost 10 bases and 1 base, in that order; junction bases with no gene match: 13. The CDR3 extends over 17 amino acids. TCRdb passed the 5' RACE reads through MiXCR, listing each CDR3 protein once. The table has about 21,000 distinct CDR3 sequences, more than 14% seen once. This clonotype was counted ten times or more. The sequenced material came from PBMCs. The chain uses TRBV6-6 and TRBJ2-6; TRBD1 agrees at 7 bases. The source is a female donor with HTLV-1-associated myelopathy (HAM/TSP). The CDR3 loop reads CAISGTALGSGANVLTF. CDR3 DNA: TGTGCCATCTCCGGGACAGCTCTAGGTTCTGGGGCCAACGTCCTGACTTTC.